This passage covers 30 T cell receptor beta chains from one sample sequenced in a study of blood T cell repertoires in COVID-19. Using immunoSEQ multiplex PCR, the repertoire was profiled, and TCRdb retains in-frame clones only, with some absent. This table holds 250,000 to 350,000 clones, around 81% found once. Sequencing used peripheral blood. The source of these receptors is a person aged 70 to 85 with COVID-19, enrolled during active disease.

CDR3 sequence (DNA): TGCGCCAGCAGCCAAATCGAGGGGGTCACTGAAGCTTTCTTT. This encodes CASSQIEGVTEAFF. This chain joins TRBV4-1 and TRBJ1-1; tentative D call: TRBD1 (6 bases). The CDR3 is 14 amino acids. V gave up 2 bases and J gave up 4 bases, with 11 bases separating them. Germline assignment: CDR1 MGHRA and CDR2 YSYEKL.

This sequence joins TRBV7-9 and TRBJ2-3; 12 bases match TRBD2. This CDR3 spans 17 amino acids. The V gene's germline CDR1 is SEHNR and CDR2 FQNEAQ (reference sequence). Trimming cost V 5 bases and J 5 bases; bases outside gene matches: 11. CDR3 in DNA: TGTGCCAGCAGCCCAACGCCGACTAGCGGGAGCGGAGATACGCAGTATTTT. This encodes CASSPTPTSGSGDTQYF. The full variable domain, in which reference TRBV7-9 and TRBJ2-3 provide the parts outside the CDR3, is DTGVSQNPRHKITKRGQNVTFRCDPISEHNRLYWYRQTLGQGPEFLTYFQNEAQLEKSRLLSDRFSAERPKGSFSTLEIQRTEQGDSAMYLCASSPTPTSGSGDTQYFGPGTRLTVL.

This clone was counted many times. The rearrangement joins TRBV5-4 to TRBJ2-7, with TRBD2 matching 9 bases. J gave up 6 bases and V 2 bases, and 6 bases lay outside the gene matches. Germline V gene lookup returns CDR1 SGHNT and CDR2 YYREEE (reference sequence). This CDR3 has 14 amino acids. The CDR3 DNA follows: TGTGCCAGCAGCTTTAGCGGGAGCATCCGCGAGCAGTACTTC. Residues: CASSFSGSIREQYF. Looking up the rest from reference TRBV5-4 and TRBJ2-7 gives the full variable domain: ETGVTQSPTHLIKTRGQQVTLRCSSQSGHNTVSWYQQALGQGPQFIFQYYREEENGRGNFPPRFSGLQFPNYSSELNVNALELDDSALYLCASSFSGSIREQYFGPGTRLTVT.

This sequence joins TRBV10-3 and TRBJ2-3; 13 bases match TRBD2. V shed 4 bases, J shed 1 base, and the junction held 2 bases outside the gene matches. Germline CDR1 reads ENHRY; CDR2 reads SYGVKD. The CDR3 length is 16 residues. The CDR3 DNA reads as TGTGCCATCAGTGGAGGGACTAGCGGGGGCACAGATACGCAGTATTTT. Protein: CAISGGTSGGTDTQYF.

The DNA of the CDR3 is TGTGCCAGCAGCCATAGACTAGCGCGGAACACCGGGGAGCTGTTTTTT. As protein: CASSHRLARNTGELFF. V is TRBV7-9 and J is TRBJ2-2; 8 nucleotides match TRBD2. The V and J ends lost 5 bases and 1 base, in that order; junction bases with no gene match: 6. This CDR3 has 16 residues. The germline CDR1 and CDR2 sequences are SEHNR and FQNEAQ (reference sequence). The whole variable domain, filled in from reference TRBV7-9 and TRBJ2-2, reads DTGVSQNPRHKITKRGQNVTFRCDPISEHNRLYWYRQTLGQGPEFLTYFQNEAQLEKSRLLSDRFSAERPKGSFSTLEIQRTEQGDSAMYLCASSHRLARNTGELFFGEGSRLTVL.

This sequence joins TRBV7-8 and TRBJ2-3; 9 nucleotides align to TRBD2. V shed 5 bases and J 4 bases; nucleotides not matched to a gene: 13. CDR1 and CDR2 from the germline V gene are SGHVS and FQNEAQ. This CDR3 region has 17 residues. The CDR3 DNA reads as TGTGCCAGCAGCCGAGAACCGGGACTAGCCGTTCCAGATACGCAGTATTTT. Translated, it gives CASSREPGLAVPDTQYF.

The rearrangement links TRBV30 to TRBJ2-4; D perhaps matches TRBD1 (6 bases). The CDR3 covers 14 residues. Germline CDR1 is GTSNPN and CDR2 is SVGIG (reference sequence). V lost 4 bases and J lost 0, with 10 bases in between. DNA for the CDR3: TGTGCCTGGACTGCGGACAGAGCCAAAAACATTCAGTACTTC. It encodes CAWTADRAKNIQYF.

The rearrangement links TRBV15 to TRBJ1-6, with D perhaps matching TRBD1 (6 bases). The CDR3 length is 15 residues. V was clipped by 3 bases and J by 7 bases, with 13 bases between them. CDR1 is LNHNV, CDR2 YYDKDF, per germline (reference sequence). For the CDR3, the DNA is TGTGCCACCAGCAGGAGGGGGACGGTCAATTCACCCCTCCACTTT. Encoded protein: CATSRRGTVNSPLHF. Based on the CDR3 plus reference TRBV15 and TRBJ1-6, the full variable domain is DAMVIQNPRYQVTQFGKPVTLSCSQTLNHNVMYWYQQKSSQAPKLLFHYYDKDFNNEADTPDNFQSRRPNTSFCFLDIRSPGLGDTAMYLCATSRRGTVNSPLHFGNGTRLTVT.

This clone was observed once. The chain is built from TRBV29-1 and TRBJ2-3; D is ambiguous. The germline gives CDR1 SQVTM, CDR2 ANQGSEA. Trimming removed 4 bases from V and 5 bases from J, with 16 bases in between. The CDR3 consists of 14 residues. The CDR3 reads CSVAGRVTLDTQYF. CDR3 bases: TGCAGCGTTGCTGGTCGTGTCACTTTAGATACGCAGTATTTT.

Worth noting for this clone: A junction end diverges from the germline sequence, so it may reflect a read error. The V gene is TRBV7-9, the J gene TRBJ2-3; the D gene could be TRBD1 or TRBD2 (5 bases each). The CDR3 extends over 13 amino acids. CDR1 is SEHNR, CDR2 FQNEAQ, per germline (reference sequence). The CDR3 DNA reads TGTGCCAGCAGCATAGCGACAGCCGATACGCAGTATTTT. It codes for CASSIATADTQYF.

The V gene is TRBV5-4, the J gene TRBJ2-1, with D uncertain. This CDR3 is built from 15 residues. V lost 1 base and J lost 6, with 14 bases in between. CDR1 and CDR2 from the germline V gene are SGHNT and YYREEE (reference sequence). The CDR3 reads CASSLLVGDGNEQFF. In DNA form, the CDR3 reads TGTGCCAGCAGCTTGCTAGTAGGAGATGGCAATGAGCAGTTCTTC.

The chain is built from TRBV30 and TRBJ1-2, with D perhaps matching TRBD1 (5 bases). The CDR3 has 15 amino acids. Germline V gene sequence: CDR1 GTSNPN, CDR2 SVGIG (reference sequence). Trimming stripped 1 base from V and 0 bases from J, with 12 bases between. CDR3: CAWSGAQGANYGYTF. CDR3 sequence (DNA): TGTGCCTGGAGTGGAGCCCAGGGCGCTAACTATGGCTACACCTTC.

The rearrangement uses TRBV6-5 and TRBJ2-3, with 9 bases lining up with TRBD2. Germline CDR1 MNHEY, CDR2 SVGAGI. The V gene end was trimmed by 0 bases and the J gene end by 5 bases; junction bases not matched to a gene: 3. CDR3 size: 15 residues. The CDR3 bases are TGTGCCAGCAGTTACTCGCGGGGGGGCCGAGATACGCAGTATTTT. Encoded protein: CASSYSRGGRDTQYF.

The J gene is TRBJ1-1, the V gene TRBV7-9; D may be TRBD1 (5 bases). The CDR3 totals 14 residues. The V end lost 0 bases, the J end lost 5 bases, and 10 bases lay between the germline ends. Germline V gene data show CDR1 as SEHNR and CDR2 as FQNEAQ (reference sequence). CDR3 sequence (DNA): TGTGCCAGCAGCTTAGCGGGCAGGGCGACTGAAGCTTTCTTT. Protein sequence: CASSLAGRATEAFF.

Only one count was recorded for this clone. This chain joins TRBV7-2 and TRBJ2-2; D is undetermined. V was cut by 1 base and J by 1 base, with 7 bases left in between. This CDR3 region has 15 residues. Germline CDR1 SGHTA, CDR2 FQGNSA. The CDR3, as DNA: TGTGCCAGCAGCTTAGTTGCGGAGAACACCGGGGAGCTGTTTTTT. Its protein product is CASSLVAENTGELFF.

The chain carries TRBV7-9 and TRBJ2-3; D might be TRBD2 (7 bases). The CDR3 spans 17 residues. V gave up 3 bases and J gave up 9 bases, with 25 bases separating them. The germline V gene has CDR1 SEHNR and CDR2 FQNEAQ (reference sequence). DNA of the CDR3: TGTGCCAGCAGCTTCCCCCGGGGAAGGGGGGGTGGTGAGACGCAGTATTTT. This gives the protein CASSFPRGRGGGETQYF.

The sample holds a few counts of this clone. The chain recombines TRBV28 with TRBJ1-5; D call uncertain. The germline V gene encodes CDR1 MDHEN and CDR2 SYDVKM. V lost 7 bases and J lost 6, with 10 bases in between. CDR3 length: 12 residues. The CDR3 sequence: CASTAVSQPQHF. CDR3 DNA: TGTGCCAGCACCGCGGTTAGTCAGCCCCAGCATTTT. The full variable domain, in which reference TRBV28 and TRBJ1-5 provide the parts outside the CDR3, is DVKVTQSSRYLVKRTGEKVFLECVQDMDHENMFWYRQDPGLGLRLIYFSYDVKMKEKGDIPEGYSVSREKKERFSLILESASTNQTSMYLCASTAVSQPQHFGDGTRLSIL.

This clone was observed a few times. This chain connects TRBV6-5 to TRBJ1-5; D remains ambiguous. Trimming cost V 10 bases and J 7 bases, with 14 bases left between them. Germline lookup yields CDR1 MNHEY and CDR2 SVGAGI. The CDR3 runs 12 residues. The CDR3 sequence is CAIKGVRQPQHF. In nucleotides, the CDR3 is TGTGCCATCAAGGGAGTCAGGCAGCCCCAGCATTTT.

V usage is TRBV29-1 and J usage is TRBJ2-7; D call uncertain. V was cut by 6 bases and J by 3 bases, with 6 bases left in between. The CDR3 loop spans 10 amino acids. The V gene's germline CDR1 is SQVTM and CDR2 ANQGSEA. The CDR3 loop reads CSVRDYEQYF. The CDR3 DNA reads TGCAGCGTACGAGACTACGAGCAGTACTTC.

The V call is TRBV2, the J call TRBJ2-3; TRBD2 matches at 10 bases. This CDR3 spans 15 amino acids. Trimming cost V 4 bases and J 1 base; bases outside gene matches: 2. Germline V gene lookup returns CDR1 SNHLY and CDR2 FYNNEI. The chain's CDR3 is CASSVLAGGTDTQYF. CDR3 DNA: TGTGCCAGCAGTGTGCTAGCGGGGGGCACAGATACGCAGTATTTT.

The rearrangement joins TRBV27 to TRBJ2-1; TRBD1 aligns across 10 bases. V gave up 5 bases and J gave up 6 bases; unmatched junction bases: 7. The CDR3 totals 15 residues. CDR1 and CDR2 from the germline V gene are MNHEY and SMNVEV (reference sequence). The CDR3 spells CASSLTGTGVNEQFF. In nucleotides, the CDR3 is TGTGCCAGCAGTCTGACCGGGACAGGGGTCAATGAGCAGTTCTTC.

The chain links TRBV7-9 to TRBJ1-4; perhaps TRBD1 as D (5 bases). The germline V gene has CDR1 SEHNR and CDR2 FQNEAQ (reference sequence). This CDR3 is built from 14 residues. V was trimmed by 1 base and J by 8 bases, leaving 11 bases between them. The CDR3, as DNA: TGTGCCAGCAGCTTAGGTGGGGGGTCCGAAAAACTGTTTTTT. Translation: CASSLGGGSEKLFF.

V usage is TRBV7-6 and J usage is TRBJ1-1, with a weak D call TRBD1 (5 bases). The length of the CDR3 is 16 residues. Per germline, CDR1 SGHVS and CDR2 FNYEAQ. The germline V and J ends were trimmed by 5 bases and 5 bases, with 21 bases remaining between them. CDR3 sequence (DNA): TGTGCCAGCAGCCGGAGCGGGGGGGTGGGTTCAACTGAAGCTTTCTTT. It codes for CASSRSGGVGSTEAFF.

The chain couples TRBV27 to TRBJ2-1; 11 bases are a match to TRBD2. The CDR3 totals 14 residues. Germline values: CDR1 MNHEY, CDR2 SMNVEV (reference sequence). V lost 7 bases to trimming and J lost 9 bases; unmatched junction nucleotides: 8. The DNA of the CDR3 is TGTGCCAGCACCTTAGCGGGAGGGCCTGGTGAGCAGTTCTTC. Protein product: CASTLAGGPGEQFF.

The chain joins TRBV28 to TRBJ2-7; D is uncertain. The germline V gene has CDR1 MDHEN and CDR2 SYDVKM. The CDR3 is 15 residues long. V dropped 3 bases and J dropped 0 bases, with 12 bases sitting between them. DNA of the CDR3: TGTGCCAGCAGTTTTGGAGAGTACCACTCCTACGAGCAGTACTTC. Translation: CASSFGEYHSYEQYF.

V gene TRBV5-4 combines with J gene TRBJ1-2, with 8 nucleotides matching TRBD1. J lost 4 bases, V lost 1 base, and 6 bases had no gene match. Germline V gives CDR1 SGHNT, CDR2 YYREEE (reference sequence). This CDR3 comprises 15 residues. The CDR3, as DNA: TGTGCCAGCAGCTTGCCGGGACAGGAGGCCTATGGCTACACCTTC. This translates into CASSLPGQEAYGYTF.

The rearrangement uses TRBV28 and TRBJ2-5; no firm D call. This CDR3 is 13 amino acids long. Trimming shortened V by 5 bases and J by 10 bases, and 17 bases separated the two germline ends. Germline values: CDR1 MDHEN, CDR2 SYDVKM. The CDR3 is CASSLTSTLSQYF. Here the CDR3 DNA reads TGTGCCAGCAGTCTGACATCCACTTTGAGCCAGTACTTC.

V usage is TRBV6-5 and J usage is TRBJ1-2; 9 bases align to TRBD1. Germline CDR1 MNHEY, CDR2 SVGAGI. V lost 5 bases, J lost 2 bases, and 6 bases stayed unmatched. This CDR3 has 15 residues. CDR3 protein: CASSSPGQGNYGYTF. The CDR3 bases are TGTGCCAGCAGTAGCCCGGGACAGGGAAACTATGGCTACACCTTC.

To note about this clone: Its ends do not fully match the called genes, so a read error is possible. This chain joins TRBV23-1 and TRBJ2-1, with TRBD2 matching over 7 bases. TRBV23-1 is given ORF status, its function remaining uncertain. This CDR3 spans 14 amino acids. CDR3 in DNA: TGCGCCGGTGTCCGCAGCGGGGCCTATAATGAGCAGTTCTTC. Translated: CAGVRSGAYNEQFF.

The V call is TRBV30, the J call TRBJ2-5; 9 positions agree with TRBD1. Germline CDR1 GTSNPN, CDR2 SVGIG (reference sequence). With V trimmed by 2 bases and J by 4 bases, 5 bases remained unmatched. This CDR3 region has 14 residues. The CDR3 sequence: CAWSKGQGIETQYF. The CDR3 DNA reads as TGTGCCTGGAGTAAGGGACAGGGTATAGAGACCCAGTACTTC. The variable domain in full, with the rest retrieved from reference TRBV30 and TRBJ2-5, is SQTIHQWPATLVQPVGSPLSLECTVEGTSNPNLYWYRQAAGRGLQLLFYSVGIGQISSEVPQNLSASRPQDRQFILSSKKLLLSDSGFYLCAWSKGQGIETQYFGPGTRLLVL.